The 13 T cell receptor beta chains below come from one sample, sequenced in a study of OX40 agonist ivuxolimab in advanced cancers. TCRdb's copy holds only in-frame clones and misses some; the assay was immunoSEQ multiplex PCR. The sample contains about 49,000 clones, 80% to 85% of which appear only once. This material consisted of CD4+ or CD8+ T cells sorted from blood, taken in a trial of the OX40 agonist ivuxolimab. The receptor source for this set is an adult with an advanced solid tumor such as melanoma, head and neck, liver or kidney cancer.

This clone was seen a single time. V gene TRBV5-6 combines with J gene TRBJ1-1; D unclear. The CDR3 has 14 residues. The germline CDR1 and CDR2 sequences are SGHDT and YYEEEE. Deletions cut 3 bases from V and 8 bases from J, with 17 bases between. In DNA form, the CDR3 reads TGTGCCAGCAGCTCCCTCCAGGCAGCCGAAGAAGCTTTCTTT. Its translation: CASSSLQAAEEAFF.

The CDR3, as DNA: TGTGCCAGCAGTTTATTTGGCGGCATAGAGACCCAGTACTTC. Translating gives CASSLFGGIETQYF. The chain links TRBV27 to TRBJ2-7; D remains unclear. The end of the DNA fits TRBJ2-5 better, so the J call may be wrong. The length of the CDR3 is 14 residues. CDR1 and CDR2 from the germline V gene are MNHEY and SMNVEV (reference sequence).

J is TRBJ2-3 and V is TRBV27, with TRBD2 identical over 12 bases. Trimming took 8 bases from V and 3 from J; bases not matched to a gene: 3. Looked up from germline, CDR1 is MNHEY and CDR2 is SMNVEV (reference sequence). The length of the CDR3 is 14 residues. CDR3 residues: CASQTSGSTDTQYF. CDR3 DNA: TGTGCCAGCCAGACTAGCGGGAGTACAGATACGCAGTATTTT.

This clone was detected only once. J is TRBJ2-2 and V is TRBV29-1, with 7 bases aligning to TRBD1. The junction had 3 bases not matched to a gene; V was cut back by 7 bases and J by 1 base. The CDR3 contains 13 residues. Germline V gene lookup returns CDR1 SQVTM and CDR2 ANQGSEA. Here the CDR3 reads CSATGVNTGELFF. CDR3 coding DNA: TGCAGCGCTACAGGGGTGAACACCGGGGAGCTGTTTTTT.

The chain carries TRBV6-5 and TRBJ1-2, with D perhaps TRBD1 (6 bases). Germline loops: CDR1 MNHEY, CDR2 SVGAGI. The CDR3 sequence is 14 residues long. V was shortened by 2 bases and J by 4 bases, with 11 bases between the two germline ends. DNA of the CDR3: TGTGCCAGCAGTTACGGCGAGGGGGTCTATGGCTACACCTTC. Translation: CASSYGEGVYGYTF.

V usage is TRBV27 and J usage is TRBJ1-3; no clear D gene. This CDR3 region has 15 residues. V lost 3 bases, J lost 2 bases, and 11 bases lay in between. Germline V CDR1 and CDR2: MNHEY, SMNVEV (reference sequence). The CDR3 coding sequence is TGTGCCAGCAGTTTGTCCGTAGCTACTGGAAACACCATATATTTT. Translation gives CASSLSVATGNTIYF.

The chain uses TRBV4-1 and TRBJ2-1, with 10 bases lining up with TRBD2. This CDR3 is built from 16 residues. From germline, CDR1 is MGHRA and CDR2 YSYEKL. V dropped 0 bases and J dropped 7; count of bases not matched to a gene: 6. The CDR3 loop is CASSQEASGGGNEQFF. The CDR3 nucleotides are TGCGCCAGCAGCCAAGAGGCTAGCGGGGGTGGGAATGAGCAGTTCTTC.

J is TRBJ1-6 and V is TRBV28; unclear D gene. The V gene lost 6 bases and the J gene lost 3 bases, with 0 bases spanning the gap. The CDR3 length is 11 residues. CDR1 and CDR2 (germline): MDHEN, SYDVKM. This CDR3 is CASSYNSPLHF. CDR3 nucleotides: TGTGCCAGCAGCTATAATTCACCCCTCCACTTT.

This clone was counted between two and nine times. V and J are TRBV10-2 and TRBJ2-7, with TRBD1 matching over 9 bases. The germline gives CDR1 WSHSY, CDR2 SAAADI. J was trimmed by 4 bases and V by 3 bases; bases with no gene match: 7. This CDR3 has 15 amino acids. This chain's CDR3 is CASSETSGTGYEQYF. The CDR3 DNA reads as TGCGCCAGCAGTGAAACCTCCGGGACAGGGTACGAGCAGTACTTC.

The rearrangement uses TRBV28 and TRBJ1-2; 7 bases map to TRBD1. Germline lookup yields CDR1 MDHEN and CDR2 SYDVKM. CDR3 size: 15 residues. The ends lost 3 bases at V and 3 bases at J; junction bases unmatched: 7. The DNA for the CDR3 is TGTGCCAGCAGTTTCCAGGGGGGCCGGGACTATGGCTACACCTTC. This encodes CASSFQGGRDYGYTF.

This rearrangement joins TRBV14 to TRBJ2-5, with 7 bases that match TRBD2. The CDR3 is made up of 14 amino acids. The germline V gene encodes CDR1 SGHDN and CDR2 FVKESK. V trimming: 4 bases; J trimming: 5 bases; junction bases outside the gene matches: 7. As DNA, the CDR3 is TGTGCCAGCAGCCCGTGGGGAGGGATGGAGACCCAGTACTTC. It encodes CASSPWGGMETQYF. Filled out from reference TRBV14 and TRBJ2-5, the complete variable domain reads EAGVTQFPSHSVIEKGQTVTLRCDPISGHDNLYWYRRVMGKEIKFLLHFVKESKQDESGMPNNRFLAERTGGTYSTLKVQPAELEDSGVYFCASSPWGGMETQYFGPGTRLLVL.

The chain has TRBV20-1 and TRBJ2-7; a possible D gene is TRBD1 (6 bases). V lost 6 bases, J lost 10 bases, and 16 bases lay in between. The germline gives CDR1 DFQATT, CDR2 SNEGSKA (reference sequence). The CDR3 sequence is 11 residues long. The CDR3 DNA is TGCAGTGCCTCACAAGGGGGTGTCCAGTACGTC. Translated, it gives CSASQGGVQYV.

The J gene is TRBJ2-7, the V gene TRBV2, with D unresolved. This CDR3 region has 13 residues. Per germline, CDR1 SNHLY and CDR2 FYNNEI. V shed 7 bases and J shed 2 bases, with 12 bases lying between them. The CDR3 loop is CASKTRIAYEQYV. DNA of the CDR3: TGTGCCAGCAAAACACGTATCGCCTACGAGCAGTACGTC.